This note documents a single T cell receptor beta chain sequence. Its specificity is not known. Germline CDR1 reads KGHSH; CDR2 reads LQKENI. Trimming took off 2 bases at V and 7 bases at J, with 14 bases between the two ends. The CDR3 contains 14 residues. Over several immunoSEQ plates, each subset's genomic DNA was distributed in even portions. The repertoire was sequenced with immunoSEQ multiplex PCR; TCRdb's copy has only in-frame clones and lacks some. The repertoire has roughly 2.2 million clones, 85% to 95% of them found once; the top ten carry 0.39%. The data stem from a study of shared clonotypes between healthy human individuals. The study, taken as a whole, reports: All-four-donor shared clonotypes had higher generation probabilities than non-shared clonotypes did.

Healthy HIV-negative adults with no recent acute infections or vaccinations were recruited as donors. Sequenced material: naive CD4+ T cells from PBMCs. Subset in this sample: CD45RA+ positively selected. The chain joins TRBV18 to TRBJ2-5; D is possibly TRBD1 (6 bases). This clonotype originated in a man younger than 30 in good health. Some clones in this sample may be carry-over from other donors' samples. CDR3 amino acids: CASSPSTGSATQYF. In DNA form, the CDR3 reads TGTGCCAGCTCACCATCTACAGGGTCGGCGACCCAGTACTTC.